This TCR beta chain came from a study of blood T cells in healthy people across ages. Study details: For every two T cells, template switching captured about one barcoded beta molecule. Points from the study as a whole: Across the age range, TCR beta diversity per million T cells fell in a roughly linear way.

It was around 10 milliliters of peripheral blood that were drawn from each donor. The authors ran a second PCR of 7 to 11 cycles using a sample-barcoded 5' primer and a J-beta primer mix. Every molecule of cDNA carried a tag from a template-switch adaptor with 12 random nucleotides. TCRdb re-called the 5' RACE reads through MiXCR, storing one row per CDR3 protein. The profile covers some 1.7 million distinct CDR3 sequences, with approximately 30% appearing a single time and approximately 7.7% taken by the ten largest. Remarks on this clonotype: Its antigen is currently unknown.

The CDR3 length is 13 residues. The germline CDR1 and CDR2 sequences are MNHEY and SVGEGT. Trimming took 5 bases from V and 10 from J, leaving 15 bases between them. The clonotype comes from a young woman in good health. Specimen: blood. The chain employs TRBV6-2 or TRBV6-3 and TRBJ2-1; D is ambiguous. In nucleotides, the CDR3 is TGTGCCAGCAGTGCCCAGAAGTTCGGAGAGCAGTTCTTC. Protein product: CASSAQKFGEQFF.